The entry that follows covers one TCR beta chain sequence. The table lists this clone with a count of one. No antigen is known for it. Nothing much larger sits one base from this clone, and base qualities are not available. CD8 naive samples were CD45RO-negative cells positively selected for CCR7, giving a CD45RA+CCR7+ population that excluded TemRA cells. Donors were healthy HIV-negative adults with no recently reported acute infections or vaccinations. Every donor was a Caucasian adult residing in Nashville, Tennessee, USA. Blood was collected by leukapheresis, and PBMCs were isolated by Ficoll-Histopaque density gradient centrifugation and then cryopreserved in liquid nitrogen vapor phase. Analytical flow cytometry was used to check the purity and quantity of each magnetically sorted T cell population. Genomic DNA was isolated from every sorted fraction and measured by UV absorbance on a Nanodrop 2000c.

According to the germline V gene (reference sequence), CDR1 reads SEHNR and CDR2 reads FQNEAQ. Including cysteine and phenylalanine, the CDR3 has 17 amino acids. Only the CDR3 DNA is retained, 51 bases long and in frame from the first base. The germline V and J ends show losses of 5 bases and 0 bases respectively, and no gene match explains 11 bases of the junction. The data were taken from a study of shared clonotypes between healthy human individuals (TCRdb year 2020). In the study overall: The cohort included three men and a couple of women between 18 and 49 years of age. Leukapheresis yielded between about 0.94 and 9.5 billion PBMCs per donor. To increase sequencing depth and limit assay-specific biases, different laboratories used diverse techniques to prepare libraries and sequence TCR repertoires. Per donor, three plates each were used for CD4 naive and CD4 memory, two for CD8 naive, and one for CD8 memory. To estimate repertoire size and how much clonotypes are shared between individuals, the study performed deep sequencing of blood TCR repertoires from about five healthy adults. The paper's findings and limits, for the study overall: Sampling was limited to blood, and TCR repertoires in tissue likely differ from TCR repertoires in blood. The small number of donors limited the genetic and exposure-history diversity represented. Rarefaction of sorted-subset datasets indicated incomplete sequencing despite the large sequencing depth. Pairwise subsampling led to the expectation that sequencing depth would affect the degree of clonotype sharing among donors. Estimated clonotype richness was generally larger for naive than for memory subsets. Compared with non-shared clonotypes, clonotypes shared by all four sorted-subset donors had higher generation probabilities. When a handful of donors were compared, the shared fraction of clonotypes was around 5.1% for naive CD4, about 4% for naive CD8, 2% to 2.5% for memory CD4, and roughly 0.4% for memory CD8.

TCR CDR3 regions were amplified from genomic DNA by multiplex PCR using the deep immunoSEQ assay. Extracted genomic DNA from each cell subset was distributed evenly across all wells of several immunoSEQ 96-well plates, and each plate was treated as a replicate. For sorted subsets, each replicate PCR was loaded with approximately 200 ng genomic DNA, equivalent to about 33,000 T cell genomes. The purified libraries were quantified using a Qubit 3.0 fluorometer, sized with a Bioanalyzer 2100, and then quantified again using the KAPA Library Quantification kit. A separate single-read 150-cycle Illumina NextSeq 550 flow cell was used to sequence each immunoSEQ 96-well plate. On the study's bioinformatics: Because the immunoSEQ output included only junctional sequences and no quality scores, the filtering could not be the same as the filtering used for full-length reads. Sequences were annotated with PyIR, a Python wrapper for IgBLAST v1.9, using IMGT germline references to assign V/J genes and CDR3. Reads with weak V/J assignments (E-value above 1e-6), missing CDR3, stop codons, out-of-frame junctions, or ambiguous translated residues were removed. A V3J clonotype was defined by an identical inferred V gene, J gene, and CDR3 amino acid sequence. Percentage overlap between repertoires was calculated by dividing the number of shared unique clonotypes by the size of the smaller repertoire. RTK rarefaction, the Chao1 estimator, and Recon v2.1 estimates of unobserved clonotypes were used to assess repertoire richness. For all TCRbeta clonotypes obtained by the gDNA method from a few donors, generation probabilities were computed with OLGA. In its TCRdb copy, this immuneACCESS table keeps in-frame sequences only and misses some clones. Where compared with another copy, unresolved V genes explain less than half of these, and the others have no known cause. V, J and clone size are those of that table, while D and trimming were read from the DNA. The sample table records under 850,000 clones; around 92% of these occur just once. The ten largest clonotypes hold around 24% of the sample.

This clonotype originated in a man under 40 in good health. Recombination connected TRBV7-9 to TRBJ2-7, with 9 bases in between that match TRBD2. The sample was naive CD8+ T cells sorted from blood. The intended sense of this specimen's cell subset or site label: CD45RA+CCR7+. In nucleotide form, the sequence is TGTGCCAGCAGCCTTCCGACTAGCGGAACTTTCTCCTACGAGCAGTACTTC. Its translation is CASSLPTSGTFSYEQYF.